This T cell receptor (beta chain) appears in the sequencing data of a study of T cells in Graves' hyperthyroidism and ophthalmopathy. Study at large: Before treatment of any kind, peripheral blood was taken at initial diagnosis.

Trimming removed 1 base at V and 3 bases at J, with 9 bases between. The CDR3 is 15 amino acids. Germline-derived CDR1 and CDR2 are SEHNR and FQNEAQ (reference sequence). Study-level findings and limits: Most clonotypes expanded in thyroid above 0.001 were likewise present in blood.

There were TCR beta CDR3 regions amplified from RNA transcripts. With the HTBI primer set, the TCR CDR3 went through a first round of RT-PCR. TCRdb itself ran the multiplex PCR reads through MiXCR, one entry per CDR3 protein. The sample carries approximately 600,000 distinct CDR3 sequences, 20% to 25% recorded once. With regard to this clonotype: As yet, its antigen is unknown.

The sequencing input was blood. The TCR comes from a man aged 30 to 39 with Graves' ophthalmopathy. J is TRBJ2-2 and V is TRBV7-9; D could derive from TRBD1 or TRBD2 (5 bases each). Here the CDR3 DNA reads TGTGCCAGCAGCTTAGTCGGGGACGACACCGGGGAGCTGTTTTTT. Residues: CASSLVGDDTGELFF.